Listed below are T cell receptor beta chains from one sample, sequenced in a study of vaccination effects on CD4 cells after COVID-19. Some clones are missing from TCRdb's copy, which holds only in-frame ones; the method was immunoSEQ multiplex PCR. The sample includes roughly 55,000 clones, 60% to 80% of them seen just once. These receptors' antigens are unknown. The sample in question was CD4+ T cells from PBMCs cultured with HCoV-OC43 spike peptides, obtained after COVID-19 vaccination. The receptor set was obtained from a human donor who received a COVID-19 vaccine. CDR3s include the opening cysteine and the closing phenylalanine or tryptophan. Fields, in order: V gene, J gene, CDR3 protein.

TRBV7-2	TRBJ1-1	CASSPRDGNTEAFF
TRBV5-1	TRBJ1-6	CASSLDGNSPLHF
TRBV6-5	TRBJ1-4	CASRTDSFVKLFF
TRBV18	TRBJ2-5	CASSPLVSVETQYF
TRBV3-1/TRBV3-2	TRBJ1-2	CASSQRDTNYGYTF
TRBV5-1	TRBJ2-3	CASRPMDSTDTQYF
TRBV2	TRBJ2-3	CASSDREKKYF
TRBV9	TRBJ2-3	CASSVVGGGTDTQYF
TRBV10-2	TRBJ2-1	CASSESRFNEQFF
TRBV6-5	TRBJ1-4	CASSYSGALNEKLFF
TRBV29-1	TRBJ1-2	CSVQMTGVDYGYTF
TRBV7-2	TRBJ1-4	CASSSAEVEKLFF
TRBV6-6	TRBJ2-5	CASSKGLVQETQYF
TRBV15	TRBJ2-1	CATSRVTNEQFF
TRBV7-2	TRBJ1-2	CASSLVLSTGDYGYTF
TRBV30	TRBJ1-3	CAWSGHPLDTIYF